The 32 T cell receptor beta chains listed next were all sequenced from one sample in a study of T cells after yellow fever vaccination. TCRdb passed the 5' RACE reads through MiXCR, listing each CDR3 protein once. The data hold approximately 240,000 distinct CDR3 sequences, with 3.6% observed a single time. Sequenced material: PBMCs, taken 15 days after the yellow fever booster vaccination. Receptors were obtained from a man younger than 35 who received the YFV17D yellow fever vaccine.

This clonotype was seen ten or more times. The chain uses TRBV5-1 and TRBJ2-1, with 7 bases matching TRBD1. Trimming at V came to 0 bases and at J to 8 bases, leaving 5 bases not matched to a gene. Per germline, CDR1 SGHRS and CDR2 YFSETQ. This CDR3 is built from 14 residues. CDR3 amino acids: CASSLATGADEQFF. The DNA of the CDR3 is TGCGCCAGCAGCTTGGCTACAGGGGCGGATGAGCAGTTCTTC.

This clonotype was observed many times. The chain employs TRBV9 and TRBJ2-7; D is perhaps TRBD1 (5 bases). CDR1 and CDR2 from the germline V gene are SGDLS and YYNGEE. V was trimmed by 7 bases and J by 9 bases, leaving 11 bases between them. The CDR3 runs to 10 residues. The CDR3: CASAPQGQYV. DNA of the CDR3: TGTGCCAGCGCGCCTCAGGGGCAGTACGTC.

In its sample, this clonotype was seen many times. The chain's CDR3 is CSVRQDPSSEQYV. CDR3 DNA: TGCAGTGTCAGACAGGATCCCTCCTCCGAGCAGTACGTC. The V and J genes are TRBV20-1 and TRBJ2-7; D perhaps matches TRBD1 (6 bases). The CDR3 runs 13 residues. Germline CDR1 reads DFQATT; CDR2 reads SNEGSKA (reference sequence).

This clonotype was picked up many times. The chain links TRBV20-1 to TRBJ2-5; D possibly corresponds to TRBD2 (7 bases). This CDR3 spans 16 amino acids. V lost 6 bases and J 2 bases, leaving 22 bases between the germline ends. Looked up from germline, CDR1 is DFQATT and CDR2 is SNEGSKA (reference sequence). The CDR3 coding sequence is TGCAGTGCCGAGCGTTTCCTACAGGGAGGGCAAGAGACCCAGTACTTC. It translates to CSAERFLQGGQETQYF.

This clonotype was seen at least ten times. The chain recombines TRBV18 with TRBJ2-6, with 9 bases aligning to TRBD1. The CDR3 loop spans 18 amino acids. Germline CDR1 reads KGHSH; CDR2 reads LQKENI. V lost 3 bases to trimming and J lost 0 bases; unmatched junction nucleotides: 6. The CDR3 loop is CASSPEGQGVSGANVLTF. Written as DNA, the CDR3 is TGTGCCAGCTCACCGGAGGGACAGGGAGTCTCTGGGGCCAACGTCCTGACTTTC.

This clonotype was seen many times. The genes are TRBV28 and TRBJ1-5; D call uncertain. Germline lookup yields CDR1 MDHEN and CDR2 SYDVKM. The CDR3 contains 16 residues. V lost 7 bases, J lost 0 bases, and 16 bases lay in between. The CDR3 nucleotides are TGTGCCAGCACCGTCCCGGCGGGGTATAGCAATCAGCCCCAGCATTTT. Translating gives CASTVPAGYSNQPQHF.

Ten or more counts support this clonotype. The chain has TRBV5-4 and TRBJ2-5, with a tentative D call TRBD2 (5 bases). Germline CDR1 reads SGHNT; CDR2 reads YYREEE (reference sequence). Trimming took off 4 bases at V and 2 bases at J, with 9 bases between the two ends. There are 13 residues in the CDR3. Here the CDR3 DNA reads TGTGCCAGCAGCGCCGGGGAGCAAGAGACCCAGTACTTC. Its translation: CASSAGEQETQYF.

Many counts were recorded for this clonotype. The chain recombines TRBV29-1 with TRBJ2-3; D call uncertain. Germline V lookup: CDR1 SQVTM, CDR2 ANQGSEA. Trimming removed 5 bases from V and 0 bases from J, with 9 bases in between. The CDR3 totals 13 residues. The CDR3 DNA follows: TGCAGCGTTCTGCTGACTAGCACAGATACGCAGTATTTT. Translated: CSVLLTSTDTQYF.

This clonotype was detected ten times or more. This chain connects TRBV20-1 to TRBJ2-7, with 8 bases fitting TRBD2. The CDR3 runs to 13 residues. Germline CDR1 and CDR2: DFQATT and SNEGSKA (reference sequence). Unmatched junction bases numbered 2, after V lost 1 base and J lost 3 bases. CDR3 nucleotides: TGCAGTGCTAGAGCGGGGGGGCGCTACGAGCAGTACTTC. Amino acid sequence: CSARAGGRYEQYF.

Many counts were recorded for this clonotype. V gene TRBV12-3 or TRBV12-4 combines with J gene TRBJ2-5; TRBD2 might be the D (5 bases). The ends were cut back, 2 bases at V and 5 bases at J, with 9 bases in the middle. This CDR3 has 13 amino acids. The CDR3 sequence: CASSLRRQETQYF. Written as DNA, the CDR3 is TGTGCCAGCAGTTTAAGGAGGCAGGAGACCCAGTACTTC.

This clonotype was seen ten or more times. The chain has TRBV20-1 and TRBJ2-4; possible D gene TRBD1, 6 bases. Per germline, CDR1 DFQATT and CDR2 SNEGSKA (reference sequence). V shed 0 bases and J shed 6 bases, with 18 bases lying between them. The CDR3 sequence is 16 residues long. In nucleotides, the CDR3 is TGCAGTGCTAGAGATATCAGGGGATCTTCCGGAAACATTCAGTACTTC. Amino acids: CSARDIRGSSGNIQYF.

This clonotype has a count of ten or more. The J gene is TRBJ2-5, the V gene TRBV7-2, with D perhaps TRBD2 (6 bases). Between the trimmed V and J ends, which lost 4 bases and 4 bases, there was a span of 19 bases. CDR3 size: 16 residues. Germline V gene data show CDR1 as SGHTA and CDR2 as FQGNSA. This chain's CDR3 is CASSSGGAGKGETQYF. The CDR3 DNA sequence: TGTGCCAGCAGCTCCGGAGGGGCGGGGAAGGGAGAGACCCAGTACTTC.

The chain employs TRBV7-8 and TRBJ2-5; TRBD1 might be the D (6 bases). Between the trimmed V and J ends, which lost 5 bases and 1 base, there was a span of 17 bases. The germline gives CDR1 SGHVS, CDR2 FQNEAQ. The CDR3 consists of 16 residues. The CDR3 sequence: CASSPWTDNLQETQYF. The CDR3 bases are TGTGCCAGCAGCCCCTGGACAGATAACCTCCAAGAGACCCAGTACTTC.

This clonotype has at least ten counts. The chain combines TRBV20-1 with TRBJ2-1; D unresolved. Germline V lookup: CDR1 DFQATT, CDR2 SNEGSKA (reference sequence). This CDR3 comprises 14 residues. The V and J ends lost 6 bases and 7 bases respectively, with 19 bases between them. Here the CDR3 DNA reads TGCAGTGCCCTAGGACCTTACTCCACGAATGAGCAGTTCTTC. Translating gives CSALGPYSTNEQFF.

This clonotype occurred many times. The genes are TRBV4-3 and TRBJ1-1, with no clear D. Trimming cost V 0 bases and J 1 base, with 12 bases left between them. The CDR3 spans 16 residues. In germline, CDR1 is LGHNA, CDR2 YSLEER. CDR3 in DNA: TGCGCCAGCAGCCAAGATCCCCTGCCAGGGAACACTGAAGCTTTCTTT. This gives the protein CASSQDPLPGNTEAFF.

This clonotype has at least ten counts. DNA for the CDR3: TGTGCCAGTAGTATAGGTGGTCTCTATCCCGAGCAGTACTTC. This translates into CASSIGGLYPEQYF. J is TRBJ2-7 and V is TRBV19; D is uncertain. Between the trimmed V and J ends, which lost 1 base and 6 bases, there was a span of 13 bases. Germline values: CDR1 LNHDA, CDR2 SQIVND (reference sequence). The CDR3 is made up of 14 amino acids. Full variable domain (remainder filled in from reference TRBV19 and TRBJ2-7): DGGITQSPKYLFRKEGQNVTLSCEQNLNHDAMYWYRQDPGQGLRLIYYSQIVNDFQKGDIAEGYSVSREKKESFPLTVTSAQKNPTAFYLCASSIGGLYPEQYFGPGTRLTVT.

This clonotype appeared many times. This chain uses TRBV5-1 with TRBJ2-1, with unresolved D. V was shortened by 1 base and J by 7 bases, with 12 bases between the two germline ends. From germline, CDR1 is SGHRS and CDR2 YFSETQ. This CDR3 spans 14 amino acids. CDR3 amino acids: CASSLPSSGNEQFF. DNA for the CDR3: TGCGCCAGCAGCTTGCCATCGTCTGGGAATGAGCAGTTCTTC.

There are many counts of this clonotype. The rearrangement links TRBV4-2 to TRBJ2-2; D is perhaps TRBD1 (6 bases). V lost 0 bases and J 3 bases, leaving 20 bases between the germline ends. Germline V gives CDR1 LGHNA, CDR2 YNFKEQ. This CDR3 region has 19 residues. The CDR3 DNA reads TGTGCCAGCAGCCAAGATCCTCTGCAGGGGAAGCTGGACACCGGGGAGCTGTTTTTT. It yields the protein CASSQDPLQGKLDTGELFF.

This clonotype was counted at least ten times. The chain links TRBV5-1 to TRBJ2-1, with D possibly called TRBD1 or TRBD2 (5 bases each). V was pared by 0 bases and J by 4 bases, with 14 bases between. This CDR3 has 16 residues. CDR1 is SGHRS and CDR2 is YFSETQ in the germline V gene. Here the CDR3 reads CASSLGVGTKYNEQFF. CDR3 DNA sequence: TGCGCCAGCAGCTTGGGGGTAGGGACGAAATACAATGAGCAGTTCTTC.

This clonotype appeared many times. The rearrangement links TRBV7-9 to TRBJ2-5; 7 bases fit TRBD2. CDR1 and CDR2 (germline): SEHNR, FQNEAQ (reference sequence). The length of the CDR3 is 18 residues. Trimming took 5 bases from V and 5 from J; bases not matched to a gene: 20. CDR3 residues: CASSKGLGSGKSQETQYF. CDR3 DNA: TGTGCCAGCAGCAAAGGCCTCGGGAGCGGGAAAAGCCAGGAGACCCAGTACTTC.

Ten or more counts support this clonotype. The J gene is TRBJ2-5, the V gene TRBV3-1, with a weak D call TRBD1 (6 bases). V lost 9 bases and J 5 bases, leaving 13 bases between the germline ends. Germline V lookup: CDR1 LGHDT, CDR2 YNNKEL (reference sequence). This CDR3 contains 12 residues. CDR3 DNA: TGTGCCAGTCCTACAGGGAAGGAGACCCAGTACTTC. It codes for CASPTGKETQYF.

This clonotype was counted many times. The chain is built from TRBV5-1 and TRBJ2-7; D unresolved. Trimming cost V 6 bases and J 0 bases, with 22 bases left between them. CDR1 is SGHRS, CDR2 YFSETQ, per germline. The CDR3 covers 17 residues. The CDR3 bases are TGCGCCAGCACCCCTCGCAGCGCAGGCAGAAACTCCTACGAGCAGTACTTC. Translating gives CASTPRSAGRNSYEQYF.

In its sample, this clonotype was seen many times. The rearrangement links TRBV20-1 to TRBJ2-3; D possibly corresponds to TRBD2 (7 bases). The germline CDR1 and CDR2 sequences are DFQATT and SNEGSKA (reference sequence). The V end was cut by 5 bases, the J end by 6 bases, with 21 bases between. This CDR3 has 15 amino acids. CDR3 loop: CSAPGGGGHTDTQYF. The CDR3 nucleotides read TGCAGTGCTCCCGGGGGCGGGGGCCACACGGATACGCAGTATTTT.

This clonotype came up many times. The chain employs TRBV5-5 and TRBJ2-7; tentatively, D is TRBD1 (5 bases). This CDR3 contains 13 residues. Germline values: CDR1 SGHKS, CDR2 YYEKEE (reference sequence). Trimming cost V 0 bases and J 2 bases, with 6 bases left between them. CDR3 sequence: CASSLEGTYEQYV. For the CDR3, the DNA is TGTGCCAGCAGCTTGGAGGGGACCTACGAGCAGTACGTC.

This clonotype was counted ten times or more. For the CDR3, the DNA is TGTGCCAGCAGCAAAGCGGGCGTCGGGACTGGGGCCAACGTCCTGACTTTC. Translation: CASSKAGVGTGANVLTF. The V and J genes are TRBV28 and TRBJ2-6; D might be TRBD2 (6 bases). With 6 bases removed from V and 2 bases from J, the gap between germline ends came to 17 bases. Germline CDR1 and CDR2: MDHEN and SYDVKM. The CDR3 has 17 amino acids.

Many counts were recorded for this clonotype. The J gene is TRBJ1-1, the V gene TRBV9, with D uncertain. CDR1 is SGDLS and CDR2 is YYNGEE in the germline V gene. The CDR3 is 12 residues long. Trimming cost V 2 bases and J 4 bases, with 6 bases left between them. The chain's CDR3 is CASSVGGTEAFF. DNA of the CDR3: TGTGCCAGCAGCGTTGGAGGCACTGAAGCTTTCTTT.

The CDR3 loop reads CASRGDRGVQPQHF. For the CDR3, the DNA is TGTGCCAGTAGGGGGGACAGGGGGGTCCAGCCCCAGCATTTT. The V gene is TRBV19, the J gene TRBJ1-5, with 11 bases fitting TRBD1. J lost 7 bases, V lost 6 bases, and 5 bases had no gene match. This CDR3 has 14 amino acids. Per germline, CDR1 LNHDA and CDR2 SQIVND (reference sequence).

This clonotype was observed many times. The chain combines TRBV6-5 with TRBJ1-6; no clear D gene. CDR1 is MNHEY, CDR2 SVGAGI, per germline. V gave up 0 bases and J gave up 14 bases, with 8 bases separating them. The CDR3 has 12 residues. The CDR3: CASSYSRRALHF. The DNA for the CDR3 is TGTGCCAGCAGTTACTCCCGGCGGGCCCTCCACTTT.

This clonotype has a count of ten or more. V and J are TRBV18 and TRBJ2-3; the match to TRBD2 covers 8 bases. This CDR3 region has 17 residues. CDR1 and CDR2 from the germline V gene are KGHSH and LQKENI. The V gene end was trimmed by 6 bases and the J gene end by 1 base; junction bases not matched to a gene: 12. CDR3 residues: CASSPGTRGSGTDTQYF. The CDR3 region has the DNA TGTGCCAGCTCTCCCGGGACTAGAGGTTCCGGCACAGATACGCAGTATTTT. Drawing the rest from reference TRBV18 and TRBJ2-3, the complete variable domain is NAGVMQNPRHLVRRRGQEARLRCSPMKGHSHVYWYRQLPEEGLKFMVYLQKENIIDESGMPKERFSAEFPKEGPSILRIQQVVRGDSAAYFCASSPGTRGSGTDTQYFGPGTRLTVL.

In this sample, this clonotype turned up many times. The V and J genes are TRBV6-6 and TRBJ2-2; perhaps D is TRBD1 or TRBD2 (5 bases each). CDR1 is MNHNY, CDR2 SVGAGI, per germline (reference sequence). The CDR3 covers 18 residues. V shed 0 bases and J shed 5 bases, with 19 bases lying between them. In DNA, the CDR3 is TGTGCCAGCAGTTACTCGCCAGGGCTAGCAGAGGGGACCGGGGAGCTGTTTTTT. Translating gives CASSYSPGLAEGTGELFF.

This clonotype was recorded many times. J is TRBJ2-1 and V is TRBV5-1, with a possible D match to TRBD2 (6 bases). From germline, CDR1 is SGHRS and CDR2 YFSETQ. V was cut by 0 bases and J by 9 bases, with 13 bases left in between. The length of the CDR3 is 14 residues. The CDR3 region is CASSLADLEGEQFF. The CDR3 DNA is TGCGCCAGCAGCTTGGCCGACCTGGAGGGTGAGCAGTTCTTC.

The CDR3 sequence is CASTIPSGNQPQHF. The CDR3 nucleotides read TGTGCCAGTACAATACCGAGTGGGAATCAGCCCCAGCATTTT. This chain uses TRBV19 with TRBJ1-5; no definite D call. CDR3 size: 14 residues. Deletions cut 7 bases from V and 4 bases from J, with 14 bases between. The germline V gene has CDR1 LNHDA and CDR2 SQIVND (reference sequence).